The 6 T cell receptor beta chains below come from one sample, sequenced in a study of regulatory T cells in long-lasting Graves disease. Time point meaning: newly diagnosed GD, antithyroid drugs for less than 3 months. PBMCs were the source of the RNA used for TCR sequencing. Both iRepertoire HTBI primers and Arm-PCR of CDR3 regions were used to build the TCR beta libraries. In TCRdb, the multiplex PCR reads were re-called with MiXCR into one record per CDR3 protein. The data show around 480,000 distinct CDR3 sequences, around 15% seen once. These data also featured in a second study, about T cells in Graves' hyperthyroidism and ophthalmopathy.

The source was peripheral blood mononuclear cells (PBMCs), collected at new diagnosis, from a patient treated with antithyroid drugs. The receptors come from a man between 40 and 49 years old with Graves disease.

This clonotype was observed a few times. V and J are TRBV29-1 and TRBJ2-1; 7 bases fit TRBD1. This CDR3 has 16 amino acids. CDR1 is SQVTM and CDR2 is ANQGSEA in the germline V gene. Germline trimming cut 1 base from V and 0 bases from J; bases unmatched to any gene: 6. The CDR3 protein is CSVEVGTASSYNEQFF. Here the CDR3 DNA reads TGCAGCGTTGAAGTAGGGACAGCCAGCTCCTACAATGAGCAGTTCTTC.

Ten or more counts support this clonotype. The chain links TRBV12-3 or TRBV12-4 to TRBJ2-7, with D possibly TRBD1 on 7 matching bases. CDR3 size: 16 residues. Between the trimmed V and J ends, which lost 6 bases and 3 bases, there was a span of 21 bases. CDR3 in DNA: TGTGCCAGCAGCAACTTGGGGCGGGACAGTTTCTACGAGCAGTACTTC. Translation: CASSNLGRDSFYEQYF.

Ten or more counts support this clonotype. The rearrangement links TRBV28 to TRBJ1-5, with D perhaps TRBD1 (5 bases). This CDR3 is built from 16 residues. Germline CDR1 and CDR2: MDHEN and SYDVKM. Trimming stripped 2 bases from V and 2 bases from J, with 13 bases between. Here the CDR3 DNA reads TGTGCCAGCAGTTTAGGAGGGACGGAAGGCAATCAGCCCCAGCATTTT. Protein sequence: CASSLGGTEGNQPQHF.

This clonotype was seen repeatedly, ten times or more. The chain is built from TRBV20-1 and TRBJ1-2; 11 nucleotides match TRBD1. From germline, CDR1 is DFQATT and CDR2 SNEGSKA (reference sequence). There are 13 residues in the CDR3. Trimming removed 2 bases from V and 8 bases from J; junction bases left unmatched: 4. The CDR3 DNA follows: TGCAGTGCTAGACCCGGGACAGGGGGAGGCTACACCTTC. Translated: CSARPGTGGGYTF.

Ten or more counts support this clonotype. This chain joins TRBV5-1 and TRBJ2-7, with D possibly TRBD2 on 5 matching bases. V was cut by 0 bases and J by 7 bases, with 17 bases left in between. The CDR3 runs to 15 residues. CDR1 and CDR2 (germline): SGHRS, YFSETQ. CDR3 protein: CASSLGGGPQGEQYF. The CDR3 DNA sequence: TGCGCCAGCAGCTTGGGTGGCGGGCCGCAAGGTGAGCAGTACTTC.

This clonotype was seen many times. The V and J genes are TRBV9 and TRBJ2-7; perhaps TRBD2 as D (6 bases). V dropped 5 bases and J dropped 3 bases, with 18 bases sitting between them. The CDR3 spans 15 residues. Germline CDR1 and CDR2: SGDLS and YYNGEE. The CDR3 region is CASSSGRFSSYEQYF. CDR3 bases: TGTGCCAGCAGTTCGGGGAGGTTCTCAAGCTACGAGCAGTACTTC. Supplemented by reference TRBV9 and TRBJ2-7, the full variable domain reads DSGVTQTPKHLITATGQRVTLRCSPRSGDLSVYWYQQSLDQGLQFLIQYYNGEERAKGNILERFSAQQFPDLHSELNLSSLELGDSALYFCASSSGRFSSYEQYFGPGTRLTVT.